Listed below are T cell receptor beta chains from one sample, sequenced in a study of chemoradiotherapy in HPV16-positive cancers. Assay: immunoSEQ multiplex PCR; the TCRdb copy retains only in-frame clones and omits some. Of roughly 3,400 clones in the sample, about 88% were seen once. The source was tumor tissue, collected from a patient who underwent chemoradiotherapy. Every receptor here comes from a human donor with HPV-associated anogenital cancer. Both conserved end residues are part of each CDR3. The D gene is left open where the match is weak. Some rows have no size entry. The others give once, few or many, or a class for an expanded clone.

cdr3_aa: CAISPGTSSYEQYF
cdr3_nt: TGTGCCATCAGTCCCGGGACTAGCAGCTACGAGCAGTACTTC
j_call: TRBJ2-7
d_call: TRBD2
v_call: TRBV10-3
clone_size: .

cdr3_aa: CASTFRGSGANVLTF
cdr3_nt: TGTGCCAGCACCTTCAGGGGTTCCGGGGCCAACGTCCTGACTTTC
j_call: TRBJ2-6
d_call: .
v_call: TRBV2
clone_size: .

cdr3_aa: CASSGRVMGTDTQYF
cdr3_nt: TGTGCCAGCAGTGGCCGCGTCATGGGCACAGATACGCAGTATTTT
j_call: TRBJ2-3
d_call: .
v_call: TRBV6-4
clone_size: .

cdr3_aa: CASSSDPGGKDTQYF
cdr3_nt: TGTGCCAGCAGCTCGGATCCGGGAGGCAAGGATACGCAGTATTTT
j_call: TRBJ2-3
d_call: TRBD2
v_call: TRBV27
clone_size: .

cdr3_aa: CATLPLYRQEGKAFF
cdr3_nt: TGTGCCACCCTTCCTCTCTACAGACAGGAGGGGAAAGCTTTCTTT
j_call: TRBJ1-1
d_call: .
v_call: TRBV21-1
clone_size: .

cdr3_aa: CASSVDPEGREAFF
cdr3_nt: TGTGCCAGCAGCGTAGATCCGGAAGGCAGGGAAGCTTTCTTT
j_call: TRBJ1-1
d_call: .
v_call: TRBV9
clone_size: .

cdr3_aa: CAISADSDQPQHF
cdr3_nt: TGTGCCATCAGTGCGGACAGTGATCAGCCCCAGCATTTT
j_call: TRBJ1-5
d_call: .
v_call: TRBV10-3
clone_size: .

cdr3_aa: CASSYRGGNYEQYF
cdr3_nt: TGTGCCAGCAGTTACCGCGGCGGCAACTACGAGCAGTACTTC
j_call: TRBJ2-7
d_call: .
v_call: TRBV6-5
clone_size: .

cdr3_aa: CAMTRDMNTEAFF
cdr3_nt: TGTGCCATGACTAGGGACATGAACACTGAAGCTTTCTTT
j_call: TRBJ1-1
d_call: .
v_call: TRBV10-3
clone_size: .

cdr3_aa: CASSVSGDSYNEQFF
cdr3_nt: TGTGCCAGCAGCGTGAGCGGGGACTCCTACAATGAGCAGTTCTTC
j_call: TRBJ2-1
d_call: TRBD2
v_call: TRBV5-8
clone_size: .

cdr3_aa: CASSSPEGRAFFNTDTQYF
cdr3_nt: TGTGCCAGCAGCTCACCGGAAGGGCGAGCCTTTTTTAACACAGATACGCAGTATTTT
j_call: TRBJ2-3
d_call: .
v_call: TRBV11-1
clone_size: .

cdr3_aa: CASSEWDRGGEEQYF
cdr3_nt: TGTGCCAGCAGTGAATGGGACAGAGGGGGGGAGGAGCAGTACTTC
j_call: TRBJ2-7
d_call: .
v_call: TRBV25-1
clone_size: .

cdr3_aa: CASSQDLAGSSPLHF
cdr3_nt: TGCGCCAGCAGCCAAGATCTGGCAGGGAGTTCACCCCTCCACTTT
j_call: TRBJ1-6
d_call: .
v_call: TRBV4-3
clone_size: .

cdr3_aa: CASSVWTGGAETQYF
cdr3_nt: TGTGCCAGCAGCGTTTGGACAGGGGGCGCGGAGACCCAGTACTTC
j_call: TRBJ2-5
d_call: TRBD1
v_call: TRBV9
clone_size: .

cdr3_aa: CASSPYDRAINEKLFF
cdr3_nt: TGTGCCAGCAGCCCATACGACAGGGCGATTAATGAAAAACTGTTTTTT
j_call: TRBJ1-4
d_call: .
v_call: TRBV12-1
clone_size: once

cdr3_aa: CASGLAPVESSGSYEQYF
cdr3_nt: TGTGCTAGTGGTTTGGCCCCCGTAGAGTCTAGCGGTTCCTACGAGCAGTACTTC
j_call: TRBJ2-7
d_call: TRBD2
v_call: TRBV12-5
clone_size: .

cdr3_aa: CASRQGRDRAQYF
cdr3_nt: TGTGCCAGCAGACAGGGAAGAGACCGGGCCCAGTACTTC
j_call: TRBJ2-5
d_call: .
v_call: TRBV2
clone_size: .

cdr3_aa: CASSYRTTETQYF
cdr3_nt: TGTGCCAGCAGCTACCGGACTACTGAGACCCAGTACTTC
j_call: TRBJ2-5
d_call: .
v_call: TRBV11-3
clone_size: .

cdr3_aa: CASSLFLGSYNEQFF
cdr3_nt: TGTGCCAGCAGCTTGTTCCTAGGCTCCTACAATGAGCAGTTCTTC
j_call: TRBJ2-1
d_call: .
v_call: TRBV5-6
clone_size: .

cdr3_aa: CASSRGGNQPQHF
cdr3_nt: TGTGCCAGCAGCAGGGGGGGCAATCAGCCCCAGCATTTT
j_call: TRBJ1-5
d_call: .
v_call: TRBV7-2
clone_size: .

cdr3_aa: CASSGGGLEQYF
cdr3_nt: TGTGCCAGCAGCGGAGGGGGGCTCGAGCAGTACTTC
j_call: TRBJ2-7
d_call: .
v_call: TRBV9
clone_size: .

cdr3_aa: CASSLAAGTEAFF
cdr3_nt: TGTGCCAGCAGCTTAGCCGCTGGCACTGAAGCTTTCTTT
j_call: TRBJ1-1
d_call: .
v_call: TRBV7-9
clone_size: .

cdr3_aa: CASSHPGTPFYNEQFF
cdr3_nt: TGTGCCAGCAGCCACCCCGGGACTCCTTTTTACAATGAGCAGTTCTTC
j_call: TRBJ2-1
d_call: .
v_call: TRBV7-8
clone_size: once

cdr3_aa: CASSPTGTANYEQYF
cdr3_nt: TGTGCCAGCAGCCCCACCGGGACAGCCAACTACGAGCAGTACTTC
j_call: TRBJ2-7
d_call: TRBD1
v_call: TRBV9
clone_size: .

cdr3_aa: CASSFPRDTGELFF
cdr3_nt: TGTGCCAGCAGTTTCCCCCGGGACACCGGGGAGCTGTTTTTT
j_call: TRBJ2-2
d_call: .
v_call: TRBV28
clone_size: few

cdr3_aa: CASSSWGGGQPQHF
cdr3_nt: TGTGCCAGCAGTTCATGGGGGGGAGGCCAGCCCCAGCATTTT
j_call: TRBJ1-5
d_call: .
v_call: TRBV27
clone_size: .

cdr3_aa: CASSLDLAGQGAENTIYF
cdr3_nt: TGTGCCAGCAGCTTGGACCTGGCGGGACAGGGGGCTGAAAACACCATATATTTT
j_call: TRBJ1-3
d_call: TRBD1
v_call: TRBV5-4
clone_size: .

cdr3_aa: CASDTGDNNQPQHF
cdr3_nt: TGTGCCAGCGACACAGGGGACAACAATCAGCCCCAGCATTTT
j_call: TRBJ1-5
d_call: TRBD1
v_call: TRBV10-3
clone_size: .

cdr3_aa: CASSSGIRNEQFF
cdr3_nt: TGTGCCAGCAGCTCCGGGATTAGAAATGAGCAGTTCTTC
j_call: TRBJ2-1
d_call: .
v_call: TRBV7-9
clone_size: .

cdr3_aa: CASRPDRGVSPNEKLFF
cdr3_nt: TGTGCAAGTCGCCCGGACAGGGGTGTTTCCCCGAATGAAAAACTGTTTTTT
j_call: TRBJ1-4
d_call: .
v_call: TRBV12-2
clone_size: .

cdr3_aa: CASSLVRGSGAKQYEQYF
cdr3_nt: TGTGCCAGCAGCTTGGTTAGGGGTAGCGGAGCCAAACAGTACGAGCAGTACTTC
j_call: TRBJ2-7
d_call: .
v_call: TRBV5-8
clone_size: .

cdr3_aa: CASSPGHGRGEQYF
cdr3_nt: TGTGCCAGCAGCCCGGGCCACGGCAGGGGCGAGCAGTACTTC
j_call: TRBJ2-7
d_call: .
v_call: TRBV9
clone_size: few

cdr3_aa: CASSPRPGQVSYEQYF
cdr3_nt: TGTGCCAGCTCACCTCGCCCGGGACAGGTCTCCTACGAGCAGTACTTC
j_call: TRBJ2-7
d_call: TRBD1
v_call: TRBV18
clone_size: .

cdr3_aa: CASSRSGGSSYNEQFF
cdr3_nt: TGTGCCAGCAGCCGTTCGGGCGGGAGCTCCTACAATGAGCAGTTCTTC
j_call: TRBJ2-1
d_call: TRBD2
v_call: TRBV7-9
clone_size: .

cdr3_aa: CASSDPNTEAFF
cdr3_nt: TGCGCCAGCAGTGACCCGAACACTGAAGCTTTCTTT
j_call: TRBJ1-1
d_call: .
v_call: TRBV10-2
clone_size: .

cdr3_aa: CASSLAAATQETQYF
cdr3_nt: TGTGCCAGCAGCTTAGCGGCAGCTACCCAAGAGACCCAGTACTTC
j_call: TRBJ2-5
d_call: .
v_call: TRBV7-2
clone_size: .

cdr3_aa: CASSLEGASGSYEQYF
cdr3_nt: TGTGCCAGCAGCTTAGAAGGGGCTAGCGGGAGTTACGAGCAGTACTTC
j_call: TRBJ2-7
d_call: TRBD2
v_call: TRBV7-2
clone_size: .

cdr3_aa: CASSVGSGSRVNEQFF
cdr3_nt: TGTGCCAGCAGCGTAGGGAGCGGGAGTAGGGTCAATGAGCAGTTCTTC
j_call: TRBJ2-1
d_call: TRBD2
v_call: TRBV9
clone_size: .

cdr3_aa: CASSFDQGIDTQYF
cdr3_nt: TGTGCCAGCAGTTTTGATCAGGGGATAGATACGCAGTATTTT
j_call: TRBJ2-3
d_call: .
v_call: TRBV28
clone_size: .

cdr3_aa: CASSFIGESYEQYF
cdr3_nt: TGTGCCAGCAGCTTCATAGGGGAGAGCTACGAGCAGTACTTC
j_call: TRBJ2-7
d_call: .
v_call: TRBV7-2
clone_size: .

cdr3_aa: CASSPGQLNSPTEAFF
cdr3_nt: TGTGCCAGCTCACCAGGACAGCTTAACTCCCCCACTGAAGCTTTCTTT
j_call: TRBJ1-1
d_call: .
v_call: TRBV18
clone_size: .

cdr3_aa: CASSLVVLDYGYTF
cdr3_nt: TGTGCCAGCAGCTTAGTGGTACTTGACTATGGCTACACCTTC
j_call: TRBJ1-2
d_call: .
v_call: TRBV7-2
clone_size: .

cdr3_aa: CASSLQGEEGQPQHF
cdr3_nt: TGCGCCAGCAGCTTACAGGGGGAAGAGGGTCAGCCCCAGCATTTT
j_call: TRBJ1-5
d_call: TRBD1
v_call: TRBV5-1
clone_size: .

cdr3_aa: CASSRNQGEQYF
cdr3_nt: TGTGCCAGCAGCCGCAATCAGGGCGAGCAGTACTTC
j_call: TRBJ2-7
d_call: .
v_call: TRBV11-2
clone_size: .

cdr3_aa: CASSRLAVKETQYF
cdr3_nt: TGTGCCAGCAGTCGACTAGCGGTGAAAGAGACCCAGTACTTC
j_call: TRBJ2-5
d_call: TRBD2
v_call: TRBV28
clone_size: .

cdr3_aa: CASMAGASYEQYF
cdr3_nt: TGTGCCAGCATGGCGGGGGCTTCTTACGAGCAGTACTTC
j_call: TRBJ2-7
d_call: .
v_call: TRBV27
clone_size: few

cdr3_aa: CASSPFHLAGGTDTQYF
cdr3_nt: TGTGCCAGCAGCCCCTTTCACCTAGCGGGAGGGACAGATACGCAGTATTTT
j_call: TRBJ2-3
d_call: TRBD2
v_call: TRBV7-9
clone_size: .